Presented here are 10 T cell receptor beta chains from one specimen sequenced in a study of vaccination and CD4 T cells after COVID-19. Sequenced with the Oncomine TCR Beta short-read assay was DNA taken from cultured CD4+ T cells. A single record per CDR3 protein comes from TCRdb applying MiXCR to the PCR reads. The sample lists fewer than 15,000 distinct CDR3 sequences, under 60% occurring once. The sample's treatment: approximately 11-day PBMC culture with coronavirus spike peptide pools or control peptides (ViraFEST assay). Their antigens are not known. Sequencing used cultured CD4+ T cells from blood, obtained after SARS-CoV-2 vaccination. These receptors all stem from a human donor with COVID-19.

This chain uses TRBV6-1 with TRBJ2-3; the match to TRBD2 covers 10 bases. The germline gives CDR1 MNHNS, CDR2 SASEGT. The length of the CDR3 is 15 residues. With V trimmed by 6 bases and J by 3 bases, 6 bases remained unmatched. The CDR3 sequence: CASRGAGGRTDTQYF. The CDR3 DNA follows: TGTGCCAGCAGGGGAGCGGGGGGGCGAACAGATACGCAGTATTTT.

The V call is TRBV20-1, the J call TRBJ1-4, with TRBD1 matching 7 bases. Germline lookup yields CDR1 DFQATT and CDR2 SNEGSKA (reference sequence). With 7 bases clipped from V and 7 bases from J, the junction kept 6 bases outside the gene matches. CDR3 length: 12 residues. CDR3 sequence: CSGGQRGEKLFF. CDR3 DNA sequence: TGCAGTGGGGGACAGAGAGGTGAAAAACTGTTTTTT.

This rearrangement joins TRBV2 to TRBJ2-5; 8 nucleotides agree with TRBD1. Germline lookup yields CDR1 SNHLY and CDR2 FYNNEI. The CDR3 runs 15 residues. Trimming cost V 6 bases and J 4 bases; bases outside gene matches: 10. The CDR3 loop reads CASRVTGGGRETQYF. CDR3 sequence (DNA): TGTGCCAGCAGGGTAACAGGGGGTGGGAGAGAGACCCAGTACTTC.

The genes are TRBV4-2 and TRBJ2-7, with TRBD2 matching 13 bases. The trim removed 5 bases at V and 0 bases at J, leaving 4 bases unmatched. The length of the CDR3 is 16 residues. The germline CDR1 and CDR2 sequences are LGHNA and YNFKEQ. In DNA form, the CDR3 reads TGTGCCAGCAGCTCCGGGACTAGCGGGGTCTCCTACGAGCAGTACTTC. This sequence encodes CASSSGTSGVSYEQYF.

The CDR3 region is CASSPGQGWGIQYF. DNA for the CDR3: TGTGCCAGCAGTCCGGGACAGGGATGGGGCATTCAGTACTTC. This chain connects TRBV27 to TRBJ2-4; 9 bases are shared with TRBD1. Germline CDR1 MNHEY, CDR2 SMNVEV (reference sequence). Trimming took 5 bases from V and 9 from J; bases not matched to a gene: 8. The CDR3 loop spans 14 amino acids.

The V call is TRBV2, the J call TRBJ1-1; 9 bases map to TRBD1. Germline loops: CDR1 SNHLY, CDR2 FYNNEI. With V trimmed by 1 base and J by 7 bases, 16 bases remained unmatched. The CDR3 covers 18 residues. In DNA, the CDR3 is TGTGCCAGCAGTGAAGAAGCTAATCTCGGGACAGGGCCTATTGAAGCTTTCTTT. Protein: CASSEEANLGTGPIEAFF. Drawing the rest from reference TRBV2 and TRBJ1-1, the complete variable domain is EPEVTQTPSHQVTQMGQEVILRCVPISNHLYFYWYRQILGQKVEFLVSFYNNEISEKSEIFDDQFSVERPDGSNFTLKIRSTKLEDSAMYFCASSEEANLGTGPIEAFFGQGTRLTVV.

The chain employs TRBV5-1 and TRBJ2-3; 13 bases fit TRBD2. The length of the CDR3 is 16 residues. The J segment lost 2 bases and the V segment lost 4 bases, leaving 4 bases of the junction unmatched. In germline, CDR1 is SGHRS, CDR2 YFSETQ. Here the CDR3 reads CASSPGLAGATDTQYF. The CDR3 DNA follows: TGCGCCAGCAGCCCTGGACTAGCGGGGGCCACAGATACGCAGTATTTT.

The V and J genes are TRBV6-4 and TRBJ2-2; no firm D call. From germline, CDR1 is MRHNA and CDR2 SNTAGT. V lost 6 bases and J lost 4, with 9 bases in between. This CDR3 comprises 13 residues. The CDR3 sequence is CASSPSGTGELFF. In DNA form, the CDR3 reads TGTGCCAGCAGCCCCTCGGGCACCGGGGAGCTGTTTTTT.

This clonotype has only a few counts. This chain uses TRBV6-1 with TRBJ1-2, with a possible D match to TRBD1 (5 bases). The V gene lost 6 bases and the J gene lost 3 bases, with 11 bases spanning the gap. CDR1 is MNHNS, CDR2 SASEGT, per germline. The CDR3 extends over 13 amino acids. The CDR3: CASRRGTDYGYTF. For the CDR3, the DNA is TGTGCCAGCAGACGGGGGACGGACTATGGCTACACCTTC.

The rearrangement links TRBV6-1 to TRBJ1-5; no clear D. Trimming took off 6 bases at V and 7 bases at J, with 13 bases between the two ends. The CDR3 length is 13 residues. Germline V gives CDR1 MNHNS, CDR2 SASEGT. The CDR3 coding sequence is TGTGCCAGCAGGGTGCGGGTAGAGCAGCCCCAGCATTTT. It translates to CASRVRVEQPQHF.